Listed here are 4 T cell receptor beta chains from one sample, sequenced in a study of blood T cell repertoires in COVID-19. Libraries were prepared by immunoSEQ multiplex PCR; TCRdb keeps only in-frame clonotypes and omits some of them. This table has about 300,000 clones, around 90% appearing once. The sequencing input was peripheral blood. Receptors were obtained from a young man who had recovered from COVID-19.

The chain employs TRBV19 and TRBJ1-2; D unresolved. Germline loops: CDR1 LNHDA, CDR2 SQIVND (reference sequence). CDR3 length equals 14 residues. V shed 6 bases and J shed 2 bases, with 13 bases lying between them. DNA of the CDR3: TGTGCCAGTAGGGCTGGACTTTTAAACTATGGCTACACCTTC. Translation: CASRAGLLNYGYTF. The whole variable domain, filled in from reference TRBV19 and TRBJ1-2, reads DGGITQSPKYLFRKEGQNVTLSCEQNLNHDAMYWYRQDPGQGLRLIYYSQIVNDFQKGDIAEGYSVSREKKESFPLTVTSAQKNPTAFYLCASRAGLLNYGYTFGSGTRLTVV.

This rearrangement joins TRBV29-1 to TRBJ1-2, with TRBD1 matching 8 bases. Germline V CDR1 and CDR2: SQVTM, ANQGSEA. The CDR3 runs 15 residues. V dropped 3 bases and J dropped 3; count of bases not matched to a gene: 9. CDR3 coding DNA: TGCAGCGTTGATCGGGGGCCGGGACAGGACTATGGCTACACCTTC. Translation: CSVDRGPGQDYGYTF.

This clone was seen only once. The V gene is TRBV4-1, the J gene TRBJ2-1; 8 positions agree with TRBD1. The ends lost 5 bases at V and 9 bases at J; junction bases unmatched: 9. This CDR3 has 14 residues. CDR1 and CDR2 from the germline V gene are MGHRA and YSYEKL. The CDR3 here is CASSAVSGTGEQFF. In nucleotides, the CDR3 is TGCGCCAGCAGCGCCGTATCCGGGACAGGTGAGCAGTTCTTC.

The V gene is TRBV5-1, the J gene TRBJ2-3; D might be TRBD1 (6 bases). Trimming removed 3 bases from V and 1 base from J, with 12 bases in between. The CDR3 length is 15 residues. From germline, CDR1 is SGHRS and CDR2 YFSETQ. CDR3 bases: TGCGCCAGCAGCTACAGGGAAGGAGGCACAGATACGCAGTATTTT. Translation: CASSYREGGTDTQYF.